One and the same sample provided the 18 T cell receptor beta chains below, sequenced in a study of blood T cell repertoires in COVID-19. Repertoires were generated with immunoSEQ multiplex PCR, while TCRdb's copy carries only in-frame clones and drops some. Here the sample spans a few hundred thousand clones, approximately 86% being singletons. Source material: PBMCs or T cells enriched from blood (not recorded which). The receptors stem from a woman in her 40s with acute COVID-19.

The chain links TRBV3-1 (or the pseudogene TRBV3-2) to TRBJ2-5; 13 positions agree with TRBD2. CDR1 LGHDT and CDR2 YNNKEL come from the germline V gene (reference sequence). CDR3 length equals 16 residues. The V and J ends lost 4 bases and 5 bases, in that order; junction bases with no gene match: 7. The CDR3 region is CASSRTSGGMMETQYF. The CDR3 DNA reads as TGTGCCAGCAGCCGGACTAGCGGGGGAATGATGGAGACCCAGTACTTC.

The CDR3 region has the DNA TGTGCCAGCAGTTCTCCGGACAGGGGGAATCAGCCCCAGCATTTT. Protein product: CASSSPDRGNQPQHF. The chain recombines TRBV28 with TRBJ1-5; 10 positions agree with TRBD1. CDR1 is MDHEN, CDR2 SYDVKM, per germline. With V trimmed by 4 bases and J by 4 bases, 4 bases remained unmatched. The CDR3 has 15 residues.

V gene TRBV15 combines with J gene TRBJ1-1; D perhaps matches TRBD1 (5 bases). The CDR3 covers 16 residues. Germline V gene lookup returns CDR1 LNHNV and CDR2 YYDKDF (reference sequence). V was trimmed by 5 bases and J by 0 bases, leaving 16 bases between them. The CDR3 DNA is TGTGCCACCAGCGCCCGAAGGGCAGGGATGAACACTGAAGCTTTCTTT. This gives the protein CATSARRAGMNTEAFF.

The rearrangement links TRBV10-1 to TRBJ2-1, with TRBD2 identical over 8 bases. The J segment lost 6 bases and the V segment lost 4 bases, leaving 11 bases of the junction unmatched. The CDR3 consists of 16 residues. Per germline, CDR1 WNHNN and CDR2 SYGVQD (reference sequence). The CDR3 protein is CASSGPGLGAPNEQFF. CDR3 DNA: TGCGCCAGCAGTGGCCCGGGACTAGGGGCCCCCAATGAGCAGTTCTTC.

The rearrangement joins TRBV14 to TRBJ1-1; no reliable D call. The CDR3 covers 13 residues. Germline CDR1 and CDR2: SGHDN and FVKESK. V was trimmed by 4 bases and J by 4 bases, leaving 10 bases between them. CDR3 nucleotides: TGTGCCAGCAGCCCGGGAATTATCACTGAAGCTTTCTTT. Translated, it gives CASSPGIITEAFF.

The rearrangement links TRBV9 to TRBJ2-7; 9 bases are a match to TRBD1. The CDR3 runs to 14 residues. V shed 3 bases and J 4 bases; nucleotides not matched to a gene: 5. Per germline, CDR1 SGDLS and CDR2 YYNGEE. CDR3 DNA: TGTGCCAGCAGCGAAGGGACAGGGAGATACGAGCAGTACTTC. Protein: CASSEGTGRYEQYF. Using reference TRBV9 and TRBJ2-7 for the parts outside the CDR3, the full variable domain is DSGVTQTPKHLITATGQRVTLRCSPRSGDLSVYWYQQSLDQGLQFLIQYYNGEERAKGNILERFSAQQFPDLHSELNLSSLELGDSALYFCASSEGTGRYEQYFGPGTRLTVT.

This clone was counted only a few times. V usage is TRBV6-5 and J usage is TRBJ1-6; no clear D gene. V lost 6 bases and J 5 bases, leaving 8 bases between the germline ends. Germline V lookup: CDR1 MNHEY, CDR2 SVGAGI. CDR3 length equals 13 residues. The CDR3 reads CASSRQNNSPLHF. DNA for the CDR3: TGTGCCAGCAGCAGGCAGAATAATTCACCCCTCCACTTT.

The genes are TRBV6-5 and TRBJ2-2, with D perhaps matching TRBD2 (5 bases). The germline V gene has CDR1 MNHEY and CDR2 SVGAGI. The CDR3 is 15 amino acids. Trimming removed 5 bases from V and 2 bases from J, with 12 bases in between. The CDR3 reads CASSRLFGNTGELFF. For the CDR3, the DNA is TGTGCCAGCAGTAGACTATTCGGAAACACCGGGGAGCTGTTTTTT.

The rearrangement links TRBV28 to TRBJ2-1; 11 nucleotides match TRBD1. This CDR3 contains 15 residues. CDR1 is MDHEN, CDR2 SYDVKM, per germline. Trimming removed 6 bases from V and 6 bases from J; junction bases left unmatched: 7. Here the CDR3 DNA reads TGTGCCAGCAGCCCACCCGGGACAGGGGGCAATGAGCAGTTCTTC. Its translation: CASSPPGTGGNEQFF.

The rearrangement joins TRBV11-2 to TRBJ2-1; possibly TRBD2 for D (6 bases). The CDR3 is 17 amino acids. Germline CDR1 is SGHAT and CDR2 is FQNNGV. Trimming left V 7 bases short and J 9 bases short, with 28 bases between. CDR3 loop: CASISGERASGLGEQFF. CDR3 nucleotide sequence: TGTGCCAGCATCTCGGGGGAGCGGGCCAGCGGATTGGGTGAGCAGTTCTTC.

The CDR3, as DNA: TGTGCCAGCAGCCAACTCCCGACATCGTACAATGAGCAGTTCTTC. Its protein is CASSQLPTSYNEQFF. The chain uses TRBV3-1 (or the pseudogene TRBV3-2) and TRBJ2-1; D uncertain. Germline V gives CDR1 LGHDT, CDR2 YNNKEL (reference sequence). Deletions cut 2 bases from V and 4 bases from J, with 12 bases between. The CDR3 loop spans 15 amino acids.

V is TRBV3-1 (or the pseudogene TRBV3-2) and J is TRBJ1-1, with D possibly being TRBD1 (6 bases). The CDR3 is 13 amino acids. Germline V gene lookup returns CDR1 LGHDT and CDR2 YNNKEL (reference sequence). Between the trimmed V and J ends, which lost 3 bases and 2 bases, there was a span of 7 bases. CDR3 amino acids: CASSQGANTEAFF. In DNA form, the CDR3 reads TGTGCCAGCAGCCAGGGGGCAAACACTGAAGCTTTCTTT.

The chain joins TRBV7-2 to TRBJ2-7, with 9 bases lining up with TRBD1. CDR1 is SGHTA, CDR2 FQGNSA, per germline. This CDR3 spans 15 amino acids. The V gene end was trimmed by 5 bases and the J gene end by 5 bases; junction bases not matched to a gene: 10. This chain's CDR3 is CASSRSTGGHDEQYF. The CDR3 nucleotides are TGTGCCAGCAGCAGGAGTACAGGGGGCCACGACGAGCAGTACTTC. Together with reference TRBV7-2 and TRBJ2-7, the CDR3 gives the full variable domain: GAGVSQSPSNKVTEKGKDVELRCDPISGHTALYWYRQSLGQGLEFLIYFQGNSAPDKSGLPSDRFSAERTGGSVSTLTIQRTQQEDSAVYLCASSRSTGGHDEQYFGPGTRLTVT.

The chain has TRBV5-1 and TRBJ1-2; D is perhaps TRBD1 (6 bases). Trimming cost V 2 bases and J 5 bases, with 13 bases left between them. Germline CDR1 SGHRS, CDR2 YFSETQ. The CDR3 is 14 residues long. The chain's CDR3 is CASSFDGQPYGYTF. The CDR3 DNA follows: TGCGCCAGCAGCTTTGACGGACAGCCGTATGGCTACACCTTC.

This rearrangement joins TRBV2 to TRBJ2-7; 9 bases are a match to TRBD2. CDR3 length: 14 amino acids. The V segment lost 9 bases and the J segment 0 bases; nucleotides outside the gene matches: 6. The germline V gene has CDR1 SNHLY and CDR2 FYNNEI. Written as DNA, the CDR3 is TGTGCCAGTAGGAATAGCGGGAGCTCCTACGAGCAGTACTTC. Its protein product is CASRNSGSSYEQYF.

The rearrangement uses TRBV10-1 and TRBJ1-1; the match to TRBD1 covers 8 bases. Germline lookup yields CDR1 WNHNN and CDR2 SYGVQD (reference sequence). The CDR3 contains 15 residues. The J segment lost 5 bases and the V segment lost 5 bases, leaving 10 bases of the junction unmatched. Written as DNA, the CDR3 is TGCGCCAGCAGTCTGACGAAAACAGGGGGGACTGAAGCTTTCTTT. Encoded protein: CASSLTKTGGTEAFF.

The chain combines TRBV3-1 (or the pseudogene TRBV3-2) with TRBJ1-1; 8 nucleotides agree with TRBD1. The V and J ends lost 4 bases and 5 bases, in that order; junction bases with no gene match: 3. The CDR3 is 13 residues long. The germline V gene has CDR1 LGHDT and CDR2 YNNKEL (reference sequence). CDR3: CASSLTGGTEAFF. Written as DNA, the CDR3 is TGTGCCAGCAGCCTTACAGGGGGAACTGAAGCTTTCTTT.

This clone has just a few counts. At the DNA level, this CDR3 is encoded by other sequences in the same sample as well. The chain has TRBV2 and TRBJ2-5; TRBD1 matches 12 bases. Losses at the gene ends were 6 bases for V and 4 bases for J; bases not matched to a gene: 3. The germline CDR1 and CDR2 sequences are SNHLY and FYNNEI. The CDR3 has 14 residues. CDR3: CASRGTGGLETQYF. CDR3 nucleotide sequence: TGTGCCAGCAGGGGGACAGGGGGCTTAGAGACCCAGTACTTC.